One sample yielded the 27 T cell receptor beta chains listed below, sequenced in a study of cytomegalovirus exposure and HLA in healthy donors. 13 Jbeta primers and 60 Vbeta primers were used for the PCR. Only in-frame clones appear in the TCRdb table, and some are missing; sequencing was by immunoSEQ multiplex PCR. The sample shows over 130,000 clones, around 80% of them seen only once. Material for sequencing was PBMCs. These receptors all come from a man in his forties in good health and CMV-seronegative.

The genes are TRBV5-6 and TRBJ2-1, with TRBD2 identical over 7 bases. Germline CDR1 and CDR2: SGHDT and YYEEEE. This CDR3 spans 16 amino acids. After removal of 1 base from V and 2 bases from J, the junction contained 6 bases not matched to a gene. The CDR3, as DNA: TGTGCCAGCAGCTTGAGCTCTAGCGGACCCTACAATGAGCAGTTCTTC. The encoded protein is CASSLSSSGPYNEQFF.

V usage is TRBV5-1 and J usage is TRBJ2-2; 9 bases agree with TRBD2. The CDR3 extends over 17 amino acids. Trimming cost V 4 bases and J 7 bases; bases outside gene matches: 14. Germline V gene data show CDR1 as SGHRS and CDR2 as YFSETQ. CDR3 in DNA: TGCGCCAGCAGCCCCGGTGTTAGCGGGAGCAGCGGCGGGGAGCTGTTTTTT. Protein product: CASSPGVSGSSGGELFF.

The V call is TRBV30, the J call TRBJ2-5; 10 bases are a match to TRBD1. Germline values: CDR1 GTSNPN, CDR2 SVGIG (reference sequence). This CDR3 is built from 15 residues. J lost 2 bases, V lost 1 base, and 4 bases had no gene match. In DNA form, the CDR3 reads TGTGCCTGGAGTGCGGGACAGGGGACACAAGAGACCCAGTACTTC. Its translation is CAWSAGQGTQETQYF.

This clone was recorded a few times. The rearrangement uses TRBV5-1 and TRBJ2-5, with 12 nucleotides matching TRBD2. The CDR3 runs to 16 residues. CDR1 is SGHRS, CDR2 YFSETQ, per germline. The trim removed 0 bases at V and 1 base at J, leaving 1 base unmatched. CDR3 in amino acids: CASSLATSGSQETQYF. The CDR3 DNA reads TGCGCCAGCAGCTTGGCGACTAGCGGGAGCCAAGAGACCCAGTACTTC.

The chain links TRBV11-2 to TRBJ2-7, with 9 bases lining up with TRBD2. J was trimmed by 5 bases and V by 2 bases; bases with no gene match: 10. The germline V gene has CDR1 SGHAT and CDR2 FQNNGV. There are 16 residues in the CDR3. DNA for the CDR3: TGTGCCAGCAGCTTAATCGGCGGGAGGGCCGACAACGAGCAGTACTTC. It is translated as CASSLIGGRADNEQYF.

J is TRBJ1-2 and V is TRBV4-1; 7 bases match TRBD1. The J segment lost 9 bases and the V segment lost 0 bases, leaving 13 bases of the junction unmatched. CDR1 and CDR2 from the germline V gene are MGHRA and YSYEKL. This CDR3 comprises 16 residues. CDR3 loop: CASSQDWRQGGVSYTF. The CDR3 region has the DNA TGCGCCAGCAGCCAAGATTGGAGACAGGGCGGGGTCAGCTACACCTTC.

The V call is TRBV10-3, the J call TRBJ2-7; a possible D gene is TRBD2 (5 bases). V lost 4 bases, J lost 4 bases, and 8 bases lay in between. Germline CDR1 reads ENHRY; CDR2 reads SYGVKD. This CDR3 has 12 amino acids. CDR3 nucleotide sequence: TGTGCCATCAGTGCTAGCCAGTACGAGCAGTACTTC. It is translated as CAISASQYEQYF.

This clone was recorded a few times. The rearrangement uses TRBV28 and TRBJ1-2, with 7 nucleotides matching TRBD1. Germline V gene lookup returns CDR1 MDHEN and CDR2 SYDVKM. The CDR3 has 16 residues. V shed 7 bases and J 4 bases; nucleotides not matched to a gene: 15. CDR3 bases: TGTGCCAGCAAGTTTCCAGAGGGGGCGAAGGGCTATGGCTACACCTTC. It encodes CASKFPEGAKGYGYTF.

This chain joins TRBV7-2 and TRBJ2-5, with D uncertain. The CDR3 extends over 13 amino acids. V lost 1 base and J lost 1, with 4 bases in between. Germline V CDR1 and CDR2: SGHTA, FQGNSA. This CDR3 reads CASSLVLQETQYF. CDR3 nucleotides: TGTGCCAGCAGCTTAGTTCTCCAAGAGACCCAGTACTTC.

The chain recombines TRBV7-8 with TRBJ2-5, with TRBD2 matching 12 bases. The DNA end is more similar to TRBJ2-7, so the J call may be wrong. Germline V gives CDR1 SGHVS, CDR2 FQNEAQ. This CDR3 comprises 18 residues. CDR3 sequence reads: CASSLERGTSGSSYEQYF. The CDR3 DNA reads TGTGCCAGCAGCTTAGAACGGGGGACTAGCGGGTCCTCCTACGAGCAGTACTTC.

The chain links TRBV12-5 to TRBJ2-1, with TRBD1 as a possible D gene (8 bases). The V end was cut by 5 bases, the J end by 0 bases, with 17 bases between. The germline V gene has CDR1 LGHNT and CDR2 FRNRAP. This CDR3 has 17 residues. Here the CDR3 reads CASGLGQGGVSYNEQFF. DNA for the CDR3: TGTGCTAGTGGTCTAGGACAGGGAGGGGTCTCCTACAATGAGCAGTTCTTC. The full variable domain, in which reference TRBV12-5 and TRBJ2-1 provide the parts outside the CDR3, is DARVTQTPRHKVTEMGQEVTMRCQPILGHNTVFWYRQTMMQGLELLAYFRNRAPLDDSGMPKDRFSAEMPDATLATLKIQPSEPRDSAVYFCASGLGQGGVSYNEQFFGPGTRLTVL.

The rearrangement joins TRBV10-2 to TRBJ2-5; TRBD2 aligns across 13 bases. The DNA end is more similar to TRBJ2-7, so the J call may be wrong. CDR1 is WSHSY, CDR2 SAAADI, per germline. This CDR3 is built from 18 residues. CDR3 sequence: CASAHRTSGGQNAYEQYF. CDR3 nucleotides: TGCGCCAGCGCCCACCGGACTAGCGGGGGACAGAATGCCTACGAGCAGTACTTC.

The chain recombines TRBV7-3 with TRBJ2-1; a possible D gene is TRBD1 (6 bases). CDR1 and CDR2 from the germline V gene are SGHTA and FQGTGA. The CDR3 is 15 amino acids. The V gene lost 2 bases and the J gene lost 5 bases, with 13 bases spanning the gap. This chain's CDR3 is CASSLSDYRDNEQFF. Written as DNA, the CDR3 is TGTGCCAGCAGCTTATCGGATTACAGGGACAATGAGCAGTTCTTC.

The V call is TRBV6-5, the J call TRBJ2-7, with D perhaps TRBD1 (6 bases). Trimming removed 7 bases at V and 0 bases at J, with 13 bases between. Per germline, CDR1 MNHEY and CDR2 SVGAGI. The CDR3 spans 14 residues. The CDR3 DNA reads TGTGCCAGCACGCCCAGGGGCCACTCCTACGAGCAGTACTTC. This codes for CASTPRGHSYEQYF.

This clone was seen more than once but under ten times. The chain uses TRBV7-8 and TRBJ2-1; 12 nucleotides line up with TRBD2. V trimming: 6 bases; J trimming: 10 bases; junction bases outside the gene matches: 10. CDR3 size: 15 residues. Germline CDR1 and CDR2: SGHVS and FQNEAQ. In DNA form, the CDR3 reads TGTGCCAGCAGAAGAGGACTAGCGGGGTCGTGGGAGCAGTTCTTC. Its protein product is CASRRGLAGSWEQFF. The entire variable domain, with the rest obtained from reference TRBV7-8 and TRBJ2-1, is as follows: GAGVSQSPRYKVAKRGQDVALRCDPISGHVSLFWYQQALGQGPEFLTYFQNEAQLDKSGLPSDRFFAERPEGSVSTLKIQRTQQEDSAVYLCASRRGLAGSWEQFFGPGTRLTVL.

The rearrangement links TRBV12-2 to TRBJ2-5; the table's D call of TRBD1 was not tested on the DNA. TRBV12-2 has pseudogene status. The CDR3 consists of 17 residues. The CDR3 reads CASRLCLIQGAQETQYF. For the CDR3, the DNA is TGTGCAAGTCGCTTATGTCTCATACAGGGAGCCCAAGAGACCCAGTACTTC.

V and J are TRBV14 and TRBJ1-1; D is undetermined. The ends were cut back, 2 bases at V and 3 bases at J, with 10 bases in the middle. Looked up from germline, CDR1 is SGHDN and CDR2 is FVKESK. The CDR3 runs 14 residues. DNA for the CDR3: TGTGCCAGCAGCCAACGGGGAGTTTACACTGAAGCTTTCTTT. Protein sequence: CASSQRGVYTEAFF.

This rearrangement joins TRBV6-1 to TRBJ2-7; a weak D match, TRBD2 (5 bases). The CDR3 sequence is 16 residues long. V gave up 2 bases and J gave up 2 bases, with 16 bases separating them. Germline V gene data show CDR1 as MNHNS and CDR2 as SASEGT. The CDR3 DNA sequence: TGTGCCAGCAGTGAACGCGTGGGAAGCGGAGCCTACGAGCAGTACTTC. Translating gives CASSERVGSGAYEQYF.

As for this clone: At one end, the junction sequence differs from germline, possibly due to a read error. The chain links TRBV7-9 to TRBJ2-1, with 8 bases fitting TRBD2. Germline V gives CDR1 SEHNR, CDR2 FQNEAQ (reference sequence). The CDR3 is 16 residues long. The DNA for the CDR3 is TGTTCCAGCAGCTTAAGTCCACTAGCGGCCTACAATGAGCAGTTCTTC. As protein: CSSSLSPLAAYNEQFF.

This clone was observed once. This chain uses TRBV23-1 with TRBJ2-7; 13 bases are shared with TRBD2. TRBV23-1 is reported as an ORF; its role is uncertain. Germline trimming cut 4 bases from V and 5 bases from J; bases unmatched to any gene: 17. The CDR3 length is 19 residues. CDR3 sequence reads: CASSRTRTSGRMSRNEQYF. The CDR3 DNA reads TGCGCCAGCAGTCGGACTCGGACTAGCGGGAGAATGTCGCGTAACGAGCAGTACTTC.

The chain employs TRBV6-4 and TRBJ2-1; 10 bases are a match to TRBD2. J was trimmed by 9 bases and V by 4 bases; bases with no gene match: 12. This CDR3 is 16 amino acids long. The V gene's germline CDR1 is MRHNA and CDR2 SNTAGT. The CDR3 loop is CASSALAGAEKGEQFF. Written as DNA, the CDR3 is TGTGCCAGCAGTGCCCTAGCGGGAGCGGAGAAGGGTGAGCAGTTCTTC.

CDR3 bases: TGTGCCGCAACTTCAGGGGGAAACCACCCCGGGGATTCACCCCTCCACTTT. Protein: CAATSGGNHPGDSPLHF. The chain is built from TRBV28 and TRBJ1-6, with 7 bases that match TRBD1. The CDR3 extends over 17 amino acids. Trimming removed 11 bases from V and 8 bases from J; junction bases left unmatched: 21. CDR1 is MDHEN, CDR2 SYDVKM, per germline.

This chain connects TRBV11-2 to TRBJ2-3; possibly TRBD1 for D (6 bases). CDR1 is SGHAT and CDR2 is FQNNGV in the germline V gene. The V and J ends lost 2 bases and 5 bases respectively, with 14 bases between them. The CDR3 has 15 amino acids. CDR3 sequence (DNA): TGTGCCAGCAGCTTACAGGCAGGGGCTGGAGATACGCAGTATTTT. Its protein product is CASSLQAGAGDTQYF.

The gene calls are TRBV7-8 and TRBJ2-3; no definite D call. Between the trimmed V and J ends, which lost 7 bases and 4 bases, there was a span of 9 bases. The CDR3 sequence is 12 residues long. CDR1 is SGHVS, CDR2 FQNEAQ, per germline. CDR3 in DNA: TGTGCCAGCACCTCCCGGGCAGATACGCAGTATTTT. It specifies CASTSRADTQYF.

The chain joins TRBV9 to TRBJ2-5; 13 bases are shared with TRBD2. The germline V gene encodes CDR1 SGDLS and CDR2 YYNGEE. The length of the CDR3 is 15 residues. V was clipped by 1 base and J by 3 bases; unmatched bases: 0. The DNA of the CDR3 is TGTGCCAGCAGCGTAACTAGCGGGGGGGAAGAGACCCAGTACTTC. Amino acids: CASSVTSGGEETQYF.

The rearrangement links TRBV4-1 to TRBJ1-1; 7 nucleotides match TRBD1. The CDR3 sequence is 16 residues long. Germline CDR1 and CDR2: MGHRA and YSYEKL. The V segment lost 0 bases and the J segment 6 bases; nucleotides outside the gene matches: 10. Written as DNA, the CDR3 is TGCGCCAGCAGCCAAGATTCCAGGGGGAGGACGGCTGAAGCTTTCTTT. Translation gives CASSQDSRGRTAEAFF.

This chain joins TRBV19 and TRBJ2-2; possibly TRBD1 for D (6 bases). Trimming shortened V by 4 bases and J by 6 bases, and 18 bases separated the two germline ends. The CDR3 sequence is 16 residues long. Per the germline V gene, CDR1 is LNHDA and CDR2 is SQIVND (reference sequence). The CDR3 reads CASSKFGQGKAGELFF. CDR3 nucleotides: TGTGCCAGTAGTAAATTCGGCCAGGGGAAGGCCGGGGAGCTGTTTTTT.